The text below deals with one T cell receptor beta chain. As yet, its antigen is unknown. TCRdb called the reads again in MiXCR, with one record for every CDR3 protein. Among some 500,000 distinct CDR3 sequences listed, roughly a third were seen once. Germline lookup yields CDR1 MNHEY and CDR2 SVGAGI. This CDR3 is 18 amino acids long. V dropped 6 bases and J dropped 0; count of bases not matched to a gene: 16. The source of the sample is a study of T cell repertoires in cytomegalovirus infection. Study-level information: Peptides in the study included HLA-C-restricted and HLA-B-restricted CMV epitopes. An indication of both CMV infection and matching HLA type came from public TCR beta signatures. Regarding the study as a whole: Accumulated public TCR beta family frequency recognized individuals carrying CMV together with the relevant HLA.

Specimen: cultured PBMCs, collected from culture after CMV antigen stimulation. The chain carries TRBV6-5 and TRBJ1-1, with 7 bases fitting TRBD1. The TCR originated in a human donor in good health (CMV status not recorded). Some clones in this sample may be carry-over from other donors' samples. The CDR3 sequence: CASRPRDSISFLNTEAFF. CDR3 coding DNA: TGTGCCAGCAGACCCCGGGACAGTATTTCTTTTTTGAACACTGAAGCTTTCTTT.